One T cell receptor beta chain is described in this entry. The data were obtained in a study of T cell changes during pregnancy in multiple sclerosis. Using immunoSEQ multiplex PCR, the repertoire was profiled, and TCRdb retains in-frame clones only, with some absent. The table shows under 40,000 clones, with roughly 90% occurring only once. The sequence was obtained from a female donor with multiple sclerosis, enrolled in a pregnancy study. This specimen was CD8+ T cells from peripheral blood mononuclear cells, taken before pregnancy.

CDR3 protein: CASSTTSGSHEQYF. Here the CDR3 DNA reads TGTGCCAGCAGTACGACTAGCGGGAGCCACGAGCAGTACTTC. The V and J genes are TRBV27 and TRBJ2-7; 12 bases are shared with TRBD2. V lost 5 bases to trimming and J lost 5 bases; unmatched junction nucleotides: 4. This CDR3 contains 14 residues. Germline-derived CDR1 and CDR2 are MNHEY and SMNVEV (reference sequence).